This T cell receptor beta chain stems from a study of glioma-infiltrating T cells after dendritic cell vaccination. About the research overall: Patients had newly diagnosed or recurrent glioblastoma and received dendritic cell vaccines.

General study findings and limits: Higher pretreatment TIL content predicted longer progression-free time and survival.

Produced via immunoSEQ multiplex PCR; TCRdb's table is partial and in-frame only. The data contain more than 100,000 clones, roughly four fifths of them singletons. Looked up from germline, CDR1 is SGDLS and CDR2 is YYNGEE. This CDR3 has 17 residues. The junction had 14 bases not matched to a gene; V was cut back by 4 bases and J by 4 bases. PBMC were collected before vaccination, two weeks after the third vaccination, and at progression. As regards this clone: What it recognizes is unknown.

The material sequenced was blood, taken before dendritic cell vaccination. The clonotype originates from a human donor with glioblastoma. J is TRBJ1-5 and V is TRBV9; TRBD1 agrees at 7 bases. The CDR3 DNA sequence: TGTGCCAGCAGCCCGACAGGGAGAAATTGGCCTAATCAGCCCCAGCATTTT. Translated, it gives CASSPTGRNWPNQPQHF.